This record looks at one TCR beta chain sequence and its context. Unique molecular identifiers were incorporated into the prepared TCRbeta library. TCRdb reprocessed the PCR reads via MiXCR and lists one record per CDR3 protein. The repertoire holds about 270,000 distinct CDR3 sequences, 9.5% to 10% seen once, with about 9.4% in the top ten. This specimen belongs to a study of T-cell reconstitution after alpha-beta-depleted transplantation in children. V lost 6 bases and J 4 bases, leaving 16 bases between the germline ends. Germline V gene sequence: CDR1 WSHSY, CDR2 SAAADI. This CDR3 contains 14 residues.

The TCR was taken from a human donor who donated a stem cell graft to a child with SCID. The chain couples TRBV10-2 to TRBJ2-7; weak D call: TRBD2 (7 bases). Specimen: PBMCs from the stem cell graft donor, collected from the stem cell graft. The CDR3 DNA sequence: TGCGCCAGCAGCTCACTGGGGGGGCAATACGAGCAGTACTTC. Translation: CASSSLGGQYEQYF.